Here is one T cell receptor (beta chain) with its context. Original analysis: Amplification of reference gene primers was used by the study to estimate nucleated cell counts. Profiling relied on immunoSEQ multiplex PCR, and the TCRdb table lists in-frame clones only, not all of them. That table is the source of V, J and clone size, and D and trimming were worked out from the DNA. There are 150,000 to 200,000 clones in the sample; approximately 80% occur only once, and around 5.1% lies in the top ten. Contact with a PCR-confirmed or clinician-diagnosed COVID-19 case occurred within 2 weeks of entry. The V gene lost 3 bases and the J gene lost 4 bases, with 18 bases spanning the gap. Germline V gives CDR1 SGHVS, CDR2 FQNEAQ. The CDR3 loop spans 17 amino acids. This specimen belongs to a study of blood T cell repertoires in COVID-19. Study as a whole: Specimens from acute and convalescent COVID-19 originated in the United States, Italy and Spain.

Specimen: PBMCs or T cells enriched from blood (not recorded which). The J gene is TRBJ2-2, the V gene TRBV7-8; D may be TRBD2 (6 bases). This clonotype was sampled from a man aged 65-85 years who had been exposed to COVID-19. The CDR3 region has the DNA TGTGCCAGCAGCTTTATTCCGTCGGCGGGAAGCACCGGGGAGCTGTTTTTT. As protein: CASSFIPSAGSTGELFF.